Sequencing of this T cell receptor (beta chain) was carried out in a study of cytomegalovirus exposure and HLA in healthy donors. To note about this clone: Its antigen is undetermined. The same CDR3 arises from other DNA sequences in this sample as well.

Study-wide results and limits: Later examination showed HLA-associated TCR beta chains had greater clonal expansion than equally common others.

Both 60 Vbeta primers and 13 Jbeta primers went into the PCR. Here immunoSEQ multiplex PCR was the method, and the copy in TCRdb shows in-frame clones only, minus some. Of 85,000 to 130,000 clones listed, 10% were seen once; the top ten hold about 5%. Germline-derived CDR1 and CDR2 are SEHNR and FQNEAQ (reference sequence). The CDR3 is 15 amino acids. V gave up 5 bases and J gave up 0 bases, with 8 bases separating them. The V and J genes are TRBV7-9 and TRBJ2-6; a weak D match, TRBD1 (6 bases). The sequence derives from a man in his forties in good health and CMV-seropositive. The sequenced sample consisted of PBMCs. The CDR3 region has the DNA TGTGCCAGCAGCCTCAGGGGCTCTGGGGCCAACGTCCTGACTTTC. Protein product: CASSLRGSGANVLTF.